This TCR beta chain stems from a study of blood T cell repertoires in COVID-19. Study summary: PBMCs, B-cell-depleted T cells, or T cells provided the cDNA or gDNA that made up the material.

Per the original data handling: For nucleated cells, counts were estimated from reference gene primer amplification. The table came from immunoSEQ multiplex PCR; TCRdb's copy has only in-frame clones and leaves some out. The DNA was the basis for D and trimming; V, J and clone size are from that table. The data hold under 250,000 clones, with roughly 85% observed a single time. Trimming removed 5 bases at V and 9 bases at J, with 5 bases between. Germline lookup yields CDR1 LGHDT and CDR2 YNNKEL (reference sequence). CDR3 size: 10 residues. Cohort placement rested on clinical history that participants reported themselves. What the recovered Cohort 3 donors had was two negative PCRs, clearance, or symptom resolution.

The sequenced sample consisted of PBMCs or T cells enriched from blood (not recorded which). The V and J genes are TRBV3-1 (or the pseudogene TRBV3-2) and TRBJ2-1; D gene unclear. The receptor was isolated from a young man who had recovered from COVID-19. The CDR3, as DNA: TGTGCCAGCAGCGGCACTGAGCAGTTCTTC. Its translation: CASSGTEQFF.